The source of this T cell receptor beta chain is a study of OX40 agonist ivuxolimab in advanced cancers. Across the study: Having had anti-PD-1, anti-PD-L1 or anti-CTLA-4 therapy before was allowed, and about 42% had some. Study results and limitations: Among the nonresponders, some also had low normalized T-cell clonal expansion. Specificity for antigen went undetermined in the expanded peripheral T cells.

Germline CDR1 SGHAT, CDR2 FQNNGV. The CDR3 runs to 15 residues. Trimming pared 4 bases from V and 7 bases from J, leaving 18 bases between. As for this clone: What it binds is unknown.

Clones were read by immunoSEQ multiplex PCR, and TCRdb kept only the in-frame ones, dropping some. Here the sample spans about 39,000 clones, 90% to 95% being singletons. The chain is built from TRBV11-2 and TRBJ2-3, with D possibly matching TRBD1 (5 bases). Sequences were derived from CD4+ or CD8+ T cells sorted from blood, sampled in a trial of the OX40 agonist ivuxolimab. The clonotype was recovered from an adult with an advanced solid tumor such as melanoma, head and neck, liver or kidney cancer. CDR3 DNA sequence: TGTGCCAGCAGCTACAGCCTCGAAAGGGGTAATACGCAGTATTTT. This gives the protein CASSYSLERGNTQYF.